This TCR beta chain is drawn from a study of glioma-infiltrating T cells. As regards this clonotype: Its antigen is unidentified. No conserved phenylalanine or tryptophan ends this CDR3, so it is likely a read error.

TCR alpha and beta CDR3 regions were amplified from RNA using iRepertoire nested multiplex PCR. TCRdb passed the multiplex PCR reads through MiXCR, listing each CDR3 protein once. Found here are 300,000 to 450,000 distinct CDR3 sequences, around 38% of them singletons; the top ten hold about 11%. Germline V lookup: CDR1 SEHNR, CDR2 FQNEAQ (reference sequence). V lost 5 bases and J lost 1; bases outside the gene matches: 7. The CDR3 runs 16 residues. Study conclusions and caveats: CDR3 overlap between tissue and blood was very small. Patients with low tissue-blood divergence carried a signature set of shared blood CDR3 motifs. Tissue-blood divergence was below expectation in non-neoplastic patients, above in gliomas.

Sequencing was performed on glioma tissue, nonneoplastic brain tissue, or PBMCs (not recorded which). The TCR comes from a human donor with low-grade glioma or glioblastoma, undergoing nonglioma brain surgery, or in good health (not recorded which). The V gene is TRBV7-9, the J gene TRBJ2-1, with TRBD2 matching 8 bases. The CDR3 DNA sequence: TGTGCCAGCAGCCTAGATCTAGCGGGTTCCTACAATGAGCAGTTCTCC. It encodes CASSLDLAGSYNEQFS.